Below are 7 T cell receptor beta chains sequenced from a single sample in a study of cytomegalovirus exposure and HLA in healthy donors. The PCR ran on 60 Vbeta and 13 Jbeta primers. Some clones are missing from TCRdb's copy, which holds only in-frame ones; the method was immunoSEQ multiplex PCR. Here the sample spans approximately 140,000 clones, around 76% being singletons. Sequencing was done on a sample of PBMCs. These receptors were taken from a woman in her fifties or sixties in good health and CMV-seronegative.

This clone has more than one count but fewer than ten. This rearrangement joins TRBV7-2 to TRBJ2-1; 12 nucleotides match TRBD2. Trimming took 5 bases from V and 10 from J; bases not matched to a gene: 12. CDR3 size: 16 residues. Germline CDR1 SGHTA, CDR2 FQGNSA. This chain's CDR3 is CASSILPSGRAREQFF. The CDR3 coding sequence is TGTGCCAGCAGCATCCTCCCTAGCGGGAGGGCCAGGGAGCAGTTCTTC.

The V and J genes are TRBV7-9 and TRBJ1-1, with a tentative D call TRBD1 (6 bases). CDR3 size: 16 residues. Trimming removed 3 bases at V and 3 bases at J, with 17 bases between. The germline V gene has CDR1 SEHNR and CDR2 FQNEAQ (reference sequence). CDR3 residues: CASSLGGTMGDTEAFF. The CDR3 coding sequence is TGTGCCAGCAGCTTGGGGGGGACAATGGGAGACACTGAAGCTTTCTTT.

This rearrangement joins TRBV6-1 to TRBJ1-5, with D possibly matching TRBD1 (5 bases). The germline CDR1 and CDR2 sequences are MNHNS and SASEGT. This CDR3 has 16 amino acids. With 1 base removed from V and 3 bases from J, the gap between germline ends came to 13 bases. This CDR3 is CASSEDIGRDNQPQHF. CDR3 nucleotide sequence: TGTGCCAGCAGTGAAGACATCGGCAGGGACAATCAGCCCCAGCATTTT.

V is TRBV6-5 and J is TRBJ1-1; 8 positions match TRBD1. The germline CDR1 and CDR2 sequences are MNHEY and SVGAGI. The CDR3 length is 14 residues. V lost 6 bases, J lost 3 bases, and 6 bases stayed unmatched. The CDR3 loop reads CASRRQGQDTEAFF. DNA for the CDR3: TGTGCCAGCAGGCGACAGGGGCAGGACACTGAAGCTTTCTTT.

The CDR3: CASSPGADTQYF. The CDR3 DNA reads TGTGCCAGCAGCCCGGGGGCAGATACGCAGTATTTT. The rearrangement joins TRBV9 to TRBJ2-3; D is perhaps TRBD2 (6 bases). V was clipped by 4 bases and J by 4 bases, with 7 bases between them. Germline values: CDR1 SGDLS, CDR2 YYNGEE. The CDR3 contains 12 residues.

CDR3 in amino acids: CASSLMGQAAYGYTF. The CDR3 coding sequence is TGTGCCAGCAGCTTAATGGGGCAGGCCGCCTATGGCTACACCTTC. J is TRBJ1-2 and V is TRBV7-3; TRBD1 is a possible D gene (5 bases). This CDR3 spans 15 amino acids. From germline, CDR1 is SGHTA and CDR2 FQGTGA. Trimming stripped 1 base from V and 4 bases from J, with 13 bases between. Complete variable domain (other parts from reference TRBV7-3 and TRBJ1-2): GAGVSQTPSNKVTEKGKYVELRCDPISGHTALYWYRQSLGQGPEFLIYFQGTGAADDSGLPNDRFFAVRPEGSVSTLKIQRTERGDSAVYLCASSLMGQAAYGYTFGSGTRLTVV.

The chain has TRBV4-3 and TRBJ2-7; D not resolved. Trimming shortened V by 1 base and J by 5 bases, and 6 bases separated the two germline ends. CDR1 is LGHNA, CDR2 YSLEER, per germline. The CDR3 covers 12 residues. CDR3 in amino acids: CASSQGANEQYF. DNA of the CDR3: TGCGCCAGCAGCCAAGGGGCCAACGAGCAGTACTTC.